In this sample, the clone carrying this T cell receptor beta chain turned up a few times. Its specificity is not known. The whole isolated RNA underwent reverse transcription, so sequencing captured expressed TCRB transcripts. Sequenced by immunoSEQ multiplex PCR; TCRdb stores in-frame clones only, minus some. This sample has 200,000 to 250,000 clones, with about 15% found just once. The entry originates in a study of beta chain features in type 1 diabetes. Notes on the study in general: VDJ junctions sequenced from type 1 diabetes patients showed fewer insertions and more deletions. Type 1 diabetes patients had moderately but significantly shorter TCRB CDR3s in all four CD4+ subsets. Within patients, naive, central memory and Treg TCRB repertoires seemed more similar than within healthy donors.

In total, each donor contributed a single heparinised blood draw that averaged roughly 100 mL. The purity of all sorted populations exceeded 98%. Source material: naive CD4+ T cells from blood. This TCR was recovered from a man aged 25 to 40 with type 1 diabetes.

The CDR3 DNA is TGTGCCAGTAGCGCGGCCTGGACAGTCCACGAGCAGTACTTC. This encodes CASSAAWTVHEQYF. The chain employs TRBV19 and TRBJ2-7; D is possibly TRBD1 (6 bases). V lost 6 bases and J 5 bases, leaving 17 bases between the germline ends. Germline CDR1 and CDR2: LNHDA and SQIVND (reference sequence). CDR3 length: 14 amino acids.